This T cell receptor (beta chain) was recorded in a study of OX40 agonist ivuxolimab in advanced cancers. The overall study: An anti-OX40 (CD134) antibody with agonistic activity, ivuxolimab, was administered to patients. Study conclusions and caveats: The antigen specificity of the peripheral T cells (those that were expanded) was not determined.

The J segment lost 11 bases and the V segment lost 7 bases, leaving 12 bases of the junction unmatched. The CDR3 is 13 amino acids. The V gene's germline CDR1 is MNHEY and CDR2 SVGAGI. Blood sampling was done at baseline, cycle 4 day 1, and cycle 7 day 1. With regard to this clone: Its antigen is still unknown.

Libraries were prepared by immunoSEQ multiplex PCR; TCRdb keeps only in-frame clonotypes and omits some of them. Of some 110,000 clones listed, approximately 90% are singletons. This receptor was taken from an adult with an advanced solid tumor such as melanoma, head and neck, liver or kidney cancer. V is TRBV6-5 and J is TRBJ1-1; 8 positions agree with TRBD1. Specimen: CD4+ or CD8+ T cells sorted from blood, collected in a trial of the OX40 agonist ivuxolimab. In nucleotides, the CDR3 is TGTGCCAGCATCCACTCAGGGGGCTTGGGGGCTTTCTTT. Its protein is CASIHSGGLGAFF.